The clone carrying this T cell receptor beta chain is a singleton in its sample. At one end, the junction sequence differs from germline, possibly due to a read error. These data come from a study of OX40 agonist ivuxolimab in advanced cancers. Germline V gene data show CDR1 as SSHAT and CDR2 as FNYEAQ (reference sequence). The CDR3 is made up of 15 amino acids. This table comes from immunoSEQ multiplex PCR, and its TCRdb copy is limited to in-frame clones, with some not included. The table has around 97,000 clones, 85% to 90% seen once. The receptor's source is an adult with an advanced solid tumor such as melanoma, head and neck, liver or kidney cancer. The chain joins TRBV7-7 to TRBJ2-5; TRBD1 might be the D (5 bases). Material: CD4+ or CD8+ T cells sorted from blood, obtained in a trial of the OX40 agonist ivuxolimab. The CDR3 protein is CASSPPAGQGETQYF. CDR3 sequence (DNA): TGTGCTAGCAGCCCCCCGGCAGGGCAGGGAGAGACCCAGTACTTC.